This entry is about one T cell receptor beta chain. Its antigen is unidentified. The ends were cut back, 0 bases at V and 7 bases at J, with 8 bases in the middle. This CDR3 spans 13 amino acids. Per the germline V gene, CDR1 is SGHNT and CDR2 is YENEEA. Data came from immunoSEQ multiplex PCR; TCRdb stores just in-frame clones and leaves some out. Altogether about 260,000 clones are present, approximately 95% being singletons, with the ten largest covering around 0.5%. This record belongs to a study of T cell responses to AZD1222 COVID-19 vaccine. Study-level points and caveats: Clonal diversity was possibly underestimated, and white British individuals and females predominated among donors. Among spike-specific TCRs, nearly half reportedly target unmutated variant regions. Without day 14 samples, only post-peak T cell repertoires were studied.

The sample in question was peripheral blood, obtained on day 0 of AZD1222 vaccination. The receptor comes from an adult in good health. This rearrangement joins TRBV11-3 to TRBJ2-3, with a possible D match to TRBD1 (6 bases). The CDR3: CASSLEQGNTQYF. DNA of the CDR3: TGTGCCAGCAGCTTAGAACAGGGAAATACGCAGTATTTT.